This TCR beta chain is drawn from a study of shared clonotypes between healthy human individuals. Profiled with immunoSEQ multiplex PCR; TCRdb holds only in-frame clones, not every one. The table shows roughly 2,000,000 clones, with roughly 93% occurring only once. The V gene's germline CDR1 is MNHEY and CDR2 SMNVEV (reference sequence). The germline V and J ends were trimmed by 8 bases and 4 bases, with 12 bases remaining between them. This CDR3 spans 12 amino acids. It was CD45RO-negative cells, positively selected for CCR7, that made up naive CD8 cells, with terminally differentiated effector memory CD45RA+ cells excluded.

Sequencing input: naive CD8+ T cells from PBMCs. The V call is TRBV27, the J call TRBJ2-7, with no clear D. This sequence was found in a man aged 18 to 29 in good health. Some clones in this sample may be carry-over from other donors' samples. CDR3: CASGLGSYEQYF. CDR3 DNA: TGTGCCAGCGGGTTGGGATCTTACGAGCAGTACTTC.